This T cell receptor (beta chain) was captured in a study of CD8 T cells in ankylosing spondylitis. The study, taken as a whole, reports: Blood from ankylosing spondylitis patients appeared to carry a characteristic roughly eight-variant TCR beta motif.

J was trimmed by 5 bases and V by 6 bases; bases with no gene match: 10. Germline CDR1 is SGHRS and CDR2 is YFSETQ. The length of the CDR3 is 15 residues. TCRdb analysed the 5' RACE reads with MiXCR anew, one entry per CDR3 protein. This table has about 800,000 distinct CDR3 sequences, about 12% appearing once. This clonotype has a handful of counts. Its antigen is still unknown. The receptor comes from a male donor with ankylosing spondylitis. The gene calls are TRBV5-1 and TRBJ2-3, with TRBD2 matching over 9 bases. Material: blood, either unsorted or a sorted T cell fraction (not recorded which). The CDR3 bases are TGCGCCAGCAAGGGGCGTAGCGGGGGTGAAGATACGCAGTATTTT. Residues: CASKGRSGGEDTQYF.